What follows describes a single T cell receptor beta chain. Its cognate antigen has yet to be identified. Nothing much larger sits one base from this clone, and base qualities are not available. The study deep-sequenced TCR repertoires of sorted CD4+ and CD8+ blood T cells from severe aplastic anemia patients and healthy subjects. Ficoll-Paque density gradient centrifugation was used to isolate peripheral blood mononuclear cells. Before DNA extraction, CD4+ and CD8+ T cells were sorted by FACS or by magnetic beads. TCR beta VDJ combination and CDR3 sequence profiling used genomic DNA as the template. TCR repertoire sequencing was run on an Illumina HiSeq 2000. The authors' analysis ran thus. Repertoire assessment relied on Simpson's diversity index, CDR3 size and DJ length profiles, and TRBV/TRBJ rearrangement plots. The most abundant DNA sequence in the deep sequencing data was taken as the immunodominant clone. CDR3 amino acid sequences were screened for sharing across subjects and compared with published repertoires and the VDJdb database. TCRdb reprocessed the public reads (quality trimming at Q25 with fastp, clone calling with MiXCR) and kept in-frame beta chains. Rows are unified per CDR3 protein, each entry keeping the most common DNA and genes. The V and J calls follow TCRdb's processing rather than the paper's. This sample lists tens of thousands of distinct CDR3 sequences; around 42% were detected once. The leading ten clones occupy approximately 60% of the sample.

This record comes from a study of CD8+CD57+ T cells in acquired aplastic anemia listed by TCRdb under 2018. In the study overall: A mean of approximately 2.9 ug of DNA, ranging from about 0.2 to 27.4 ug, was extracted from sorted CD4+ and CD8+ cells. Mean read counts for healthy donor samples were some 10 million for CD4+ cells and about 12 million for CD8+ cells.

Findings and caveats that apply to the study as a whole: Between patients and healthy controls, no significant difference in CD8+ Simpson's diversity was found (P=0.060). Approximately 31 CD8+ CDR3 sequences were found in both patients and controls but appeared to be highly expressed in patients and within the immunodominant clones of the patients.

The CDR3, cysteine through phenylalanine, is 14 amino acids long. The CDR3 DNA has 42 bases and is translated from base 1. CDR1 MGHDK and CDR2 SYGVNS are derived from the germline V gene. A distance of 19 bases separates the germline ends of V and J, which lose 6 bases and 9 bases respectively. This sequence originates from a human donor in good health, serving as a control. The sequenced sample consisted of sorted CD4+, CD8+, or CD8+CD57+ T cells (not recorded which) from PBMCs. This chain joins TRBV25-1 to TRBJ2-3; TRBD1 is a possible D gene, resting on 6 matching bases. The CDR3 protein: CASSPVGAGPTQYF. The nucleotides read TGTGCCAGCAGCCCAGTGGGGGCAGGACCCACGCAGTATTTT.